Below, 17 T cell receptor beta chains from the same sample are listed, as sequenced in a study of monozygotic twins with inflammatory bowel disease (dated by TCRdb to the late 2010s). Library generation was performed with 5' RACE. Sequencing took place on an Illumina HiSeq 2500. With the reads reprocessed by TCRdb, a single entry stands for each CDR3 protein sequence and no DNA is reported. The table for this sample records approximately 400,000 distinct CDR3 sequences. The ten largest clones represent 2% to 3% of the sample. Sample: blood. The receptors here all came from a human donor with ulcerative colitis or Crohn's disease, or a healthy co-twin of an affected twin (not recorded which).

The chain employs TRBV7-9 and TRBJ2-3; TCRdb returns TRBD1, unconfirmable since there is no DNA. Germline V gives CDR1 SEHNR, CDR2 FQNEAQ (reference sequence). There are 14 residues in the CDR3. The CDR3 reads CASSPTDAADTQYF.

The rearrangement joins TRBV24-1 to TRBJ2-5; TCRdb's D call of TRBD2 is untestable without DNA. Germline values: CDR1 KGHDR, CDR2 SFDVKD. This CDR3 is built from 15 residues. CDR3 sequence reads: CATSDSRVGGETQYF.

V is TRBV6-1 and J is TRBJ2-3; TCRdb's D gene call, TRBD2, goes unchecked for lack of DNA. CDR3 length equals 15 residues. Germline V gene sequence: CDR1 MNHNS, CDR2 SASEGT. The CDR3 protein is CASNLAGGPGDTQYF.

V is TRBV15 and J is TRBJ2-4. CDR1 LNHNV and CDR2 YYDKDF come from the germline V gene (reference sequence). The CDR3 consists of 17 residues. The CDR3 region is CATSRGIVELAKNIQYF.

This chain joins TRBV4-1 and TRBJ1-5; TCRdb outputs TRBD1, but without DNA this stays unchecked. This CDR3 is 15 amino acids long. Germline values: CDR1 MGHRA, CDR2 YSYEKL. The CDR3 loop reads CASSQATGINQPQHF.

The V gene is TRBV30, the J gene TRBJ2-5; TCRdb indicates TRBD1, and absent DNA this call remains unverified. The germline V gene encodes CDR1 GTSNPN and CDR2 SVGIG (reference sequence). CDR3 length: 12 amino acids. CDR3: CAWTTAEETQYF.

This chain links TRBV6-1 with TRBJ2-5; TCRdb designates TRBD1, a call that cannot be tested without DNA. This CDR3 is 15 amino acids long. Germline lookup yields CDR1 MNHNS and CDR2 SASEGT. The CDR3 spells CASSLVPSTRETQYF.

The rearrangement links TRBV18 to TRBJ1-2; the TCRdb call, TRBD1, lacks DNA for checking. The length of the CDR3 is 17 residues. CDR1 is KGHSH, CDR2 LQKENI, per germline. The CDR3 region is CASSPNRQGTDNYGYTF. Together with reference TRBV18 and TRBJ1-2, the CDR3 gives the full variable domain: NAGVMQNPRHLVRRRGQEARLRCSPMKGHSHVYWYRQLPEEGLKFMVYLQKENIIDESGMPKERFSAEFPKEGPSILRIQQVVRGDSAAYFCASSPNRQGTDNYGYTFGSGTRLTVV.

The rearrangement joins TRBV10-3 to TRBJ1-2; checking the TCRdb D call of TRBD1 is not possible without DNA. In germline, CDR1 is ENHRY, CDR2 SYGVKD. This CDR3 region has 13 residues. The CDR3 region is CAISESLGDGYTF.

The chain has TRBV5-6 and TRBJ2-7; the TCRdb D gene call, TRBD1, has no DNA to confirm it. The CDR3 spans 14 residues. The germline CDR1 and CDR2 sequences are SGHDT and YYEEEE. The CDR3 region is CASSPLTGSHEQYF.

V usage is TRBV7-2 and J usage is TRBJ1-5. Germline V gene lookup returns CDR1 SGHTA and CDR2 FQGNSA. The CDR3 consists of 18 residues. The CDR3 sequence: CASSLALRAAGLNQPQHF.

V and J are TRBV12-3 or TRBV12-4 and TRBJ2-5; TCRdb selects TRBD2, and the lack of DNA leaves this call unchecked. This CDR3 is 15 amino acids long. The CDR3: CASLPQTRSGETQYF.

The gene calls are TRBV5-1 and TRBJ1-5. The CDR3 spans 18 residues. In germline, CDR1 is SGHRS, CDR2 YFSETQ. This CDR3 reads CASSLSSGGFFSNQPQHF.

This CDR3 is CASSPSGNSYEQYF. J is TRBJ2-7 and V is TRBV7-2. This CDR3 is built from 14 residues. Germline V lookup: CDR1 SGHTA, CDR2 FQGNSA.

The chain carries TRBV4-2 and TRBJ2-7; TCRdb gives TRBD2 as the D gene, but with no DNA this cannot be confirmed. There are 15 residues in the CDR3. In germline, CDR1 is LGHNA, CDR2 YNFKEQ. The CDR3 sequence is CASSQDASPVYEQYF.

V usage is TRBV5-1 and J usage is TRBJ2-3; the TCRdb D gene call, TRBD2, has no DNA to confirm it. This CDR3 has 18 amino acids. The germline V gene has CDR1 SGHRS and CDR2 YFSETQ. CDR3 sequence: CASSLVQSPARSTDTQYF.

The gene calls are TRBV12-3 or TRBV12-4 and TRBJ2-7; the TRBD2 assignment by TCRdb is unverifiable without DNA. CDR3 length equals 16 residues. The CDR3 loop reads CASTRSSGRLTYEQYF.